This T cell receptor (beta chain) originates from a study of graft-versus-host responses after intestinal transplantation. Across the study: The recipients all started with anti-thymocyte globulin induction and then took tacrolimus and steroids for around three years. Broader study findings: Declining HvG levels early post-transplant were linked to peak circulating GvH clone levels. Among recipient marrow samples, GvH clones were found; some appeared first in ileum or blood.

Details on this clone: The antigen remains undetermined.

TCRdb's copy holds only in-frame clones and misses some; the assay was immunoSEQ multiplex PCR. The table includes approximately 86,000 clones, 75% to 95% detected once. The length of the CDR3 is 18 residues. V gave up 7 bases and J gave up 0 bases; unmatched junction bases: 15. Germline V gives CDR1 SGHVS, CDR2 FQNEAQ. The receptor's source is a human donor who received an intestinal transplant. The chain uses TRBV7-8 and TRBJ2-1; the match to TRBD1 covers 7 bases. The specimen was unstimulated CD4+ T cells sorted from spleen or lymph node cells, collected before intestinal transplant. CDR3 nucleotides: TGTGCCAGCACACTCTCCGCTGTAGGGGGCCGCTCCTACAATGAGCAGTTCTTC. It codes for CASTLSAVGGRSYNEQFF.